These 21 T cell receptor beta chains originate from one sample sequenced in a study of CD8 T cells in Susac syndrome. Random hexamers primed reverse transcription of about 0.45 to 1 ug RNA. TCRdb re-derived calls from the immunoSEQ multiplex PCR reads in MiXCR, one entry per CDR3 protein. The sample carries 170,000 or so distinct CDR3 sequences, roughly 96% recorded once. Sequenced input: CD8+ T cells from PBMCs. The receptors here all came from a human donor with multiple sclerosis.

The chain uses TRBV20-1 and TRBJ2-1; D might be TRBD2 (6 bases). Trimming left V 6 bases short and J 4 bases short, with 16 bases between. Per the germline V gene, CDR1 is DFQATT and CDR2 is SNEGSKA (reference sequence). This CDR3 is built from 14 residues. CDR3 coding DNA: TGCAGTGCCGAGGAGGGGCGCGGGTACAATGAGCAGTTCTTC. The encoded protein is CSAEEGRGYNEQFF.

V gene TRBV29-1 combines with J gene TRBJ2-7; TRBD1 might be the D (6 bases). Germline values: CDR1 SQVTM, CDR2 ANQGSEA. The V and J ends lost 2 bases and 0 bases respectively, with 14 bases between them. This CDR3 has 15 amino acids. CDR3 in DNA: TGCAGCGTTGAATCGGGGCAGGGGAACTCCTACGAGCAGTACTTC. Translating gives CSVESGQGNSYEQYF.

The genes are TRBV29-1 and TRBJ1-3; D is unresolved. V was trimmed by 4 bases and J by 4 bases, leaving 14 bases between them. Germline-derived CDR1 and CDR2 are SQVTM and ANQGSEA. The CDR3 has 14 amino acids. The CDR3 reads CSVVSSSVGNTIYF. The DNA for the CDR3 is TGCAGCGTTGTTAGCAGCTCGGTGGGAAACACCATATATTTT.

Worth noting for this clonotype: One end of the junction is discordant with germline, which a read error may explain. The V gene is TRBV7-9, the J gene TRBJ2-1, with TRBD1 as a possible D gene (5 bases). Per germline, CDR1 SEHNR and CDR2 FQNEAQ (reference sequence). The CDR3 has 12 residues. The CDR3 region is CASSTGHNGQFF. The CDR3 DNA reads TGTGCCAGCAGCACCGGACACAATGGGCAGTTCTTC. Based on the CDR3 plus reference TRBV7-9 and TRBJ2-1, the full variable domain is DTGVSQNPRHKITKRGQNVTFRCDPISEHNRLYWYRQTLGQGPEFLTYFQNEAQLEKSRLLSDRFSAERPKGSFSTLEIQRTEQGDSAMYLCASSTGHNGQFFGPGTRLTVL.

V gene TRBV27 combines with J gene TRBJ2-5, with 7 bases matching TRBD1. The CDR3 length is 16 residues. CDR1 is MNHEY and CDR2 is SMNVEV in the germline V gene (reference sequence). Losses at the gene ends were 3 bases for V and 2 bases for J; bases not matched to a gene: 9. The CDR3 is CASSFLGTEAQETQYF. The CDR3 DNA is TGTGCCAGCAGTTTCCTCGGGACAGAAGCGCAAGAGACCCAGTACTTC.

The table lists this clonotype with a count of one. The V gene is TRBV2, the J gene TRBJ2-3, with D perhaps matching TRBD2 (6 bases). CDR3 length: 15 amino acids. V gave up 8 bases and J gave up 5 bases, with 20 bases separating them. Germline V CDR1 and CDR2: SNHLY, FYNNEI. The CDR3 loop is CASPLTAGSGDTQYF. As DNA, the CDR3 is TGTGCCAGCCCACTCACCGCGGGGTCGGGAGATACGCAGTATTTT.

The V call is TRBV6-1, the J call TRBJ2-1; D ambiguous. This CDR3 contains 17 residues. V was pared by 1 base and J by 7 bases, with 20 bases between. CDR1 and CDR2 (germline): MNHNS, SASEGT. CDR3 DNA sequence: TGTGCCAGCAGTGAAGAGGCACCTTCACTTCTAGTGAATGAGCAGTTCTTC. Translated, it gives CASSEEAPSLLVNEQFF.

V gene TRBV20-1 combines with J gene TRBJ2-7; D is ambiguous. Germline V CDR1 and CDR2: DFQATT, SNEGSKA (reference sequence). The CDR3 totals 13 residues. The V end lost 8 bases, the J end lost 4 bases, and 18 bases lay between the germline ends. The CDR3 reads CSIHTAAGYEQYF. DNA of the CDR3: TGCAGTATCCATACCGCGGCCGGGTACGAGCAGTACTTC.

The rearrangement links TRBV11-2 to TRBJ2-7, with 7 bases matching TRBD1. Germline loops: CDR1 SGHAT, CDR2 FQNNGV. This CDR3 is 14 amino acids long. After removal of 4 bases from V and 4 bases from J, the junction contained 7 bases not matched to a gene. CDR3 loop: CASSSGQDRYEQYF. CDR3 sequence (DNA): TGTGCCAGCAGCTCAGGACAGGATCGATACGAGCAGTACTTC.

The table lists this clonotype with a count of one. The chain links TRBV7-9 to TRBJ2-1; a possible D gene is TRBD2 (6 bases). V lost 5 bases and J 8 bases, leaving 13 bases between the germline ends. CDR1 and CDR2 from the germline V gene are SEHNR and FQNEAQ (reference sequence). The CDR3 contains 13 residues. CDR3 nucleotide sequence: TGTGCCAGCAGCATCGTCTCTAGCGATGAGCAGTTCTTC. Its translation is CASSIVSSDEQFF.

V and J are TRBV7-8 and TRBJ1-2; D is uncertain. There are 13 residues in the CDR3. Germline CDR1 SGHVS, CDR2 FQNEAQ. V shed 4 bases and J shed 6 bases, with 12 bases lying between them. CDR3 bases: TGTGCCAGCAGCTCCCAACTATCGAATGGCTACACCTTC. Protein product: CASSSQLSNGYTF.

V and J are TRBV2 and TRBJ2-5, with a possible D match to TRBD1 (5 bases). Deletions cut 6 bases from V and 4 bases from J, with 15 bases between. Germline assignment: CDR1 SNHLY and CDR2 FYNNEI. The CDR3 covers 14 residues. CDR3 sequence (DNA): TGTGCCAGCAGGGGCAGGGTCCTTAGAGAGACCCAGTACTTC. This encodes CASRGRVLRETQYF.

The chain employs TRBV3-1 and TRBJ2-1, with 10 bases identical to TRBD2. J was trimmed by 2 bases and V by 1 base; bases with no gene match: 5. Germline V CDR1 and CDR2: LGHDT, YNNKEL (reference sequence). The CDR3 length is 17 residues. For the CDR3, the DNA is TGTGCCAGCAGCCAAGGTTTAACTAGCGGGACCTACAATGAGCAGTTCTTC. It is translated as CASSQGLTSGTYNEQFF.

The chain links TRBV9 to TRBJ2-6; unclear D gene. Germline V lookup: CDR1 SGDLS, CDR2 YYNGEE. The V end lost 3 bases, the J end lost 1 base, and 11 bases lay between the germline ends. This CDR3 spans 16 amino acids. As DNA, the CDR3 is TGTGCCAGCAGCGCCGATCAGAAGTCTGGGGCCAACGTCCTGACTTTC. This gives the protein CASSADQKSGANVLTF.

V gene TRBV20-1 combines with J gene TRBJ2-1, with 7 bases matching TRBD2. The CDR3 extends over 18 amino acids. Germline trimming cut 2 bases from V and 0 bases from J; bases unmatched to any gene: 13. CDR1 DFQATT and CDR2 SNEGSKA come from the germline V gene (reference sequence). In nucleotides, the CDR3 is TGCAGTGCTAGAAGCCTAGCGGACGGCCTTGACTCCTACAATGAGCAGTTCTTC. Encoded protein: CSARSLADGLDSYNEQFF.

This chain links TRBV30 with TRBJ1-5, with 7 bases identical to TRBD1. The CDR3 loop spans 13 amino acids. Germline trimming cut 0 bases from V and 6 bases from J; bases unmatched to any gene: 2. Per germline, CDR1 GTSNPN and CDR2 SVGIG (reference sequence). The CDR3 DNA sequence: TGTGCCTGGAGTGTACAGGGGCTTCAGCCCCAGCATTTT. Translating gives CAWSVQGLQPQHF. The full variable domain, completed using reference TRBV30 and TRBJ1-5, is SQTIHQWPATLVQPVGSPLSLECTVEGTSNPNLYWYRQAAGRGLQLLFYSVGIGQISSEVPQNLSASRPQDRQFILSSKKLLLSDSGFYLCAWSVQGLQPQHFGDGTRLSIL.

The chain has TRBV30 and TRBJ2-7; D perhaps matches TRBD1 (5 bases). In germline, CDR1 is GTSNPN, CDR2 SVGIG (reference sequence). The CDR3 is made up of 12 amino acids. The V and J ends lost 3 bases and 3 bases respectively, with 9 bases between them. The CDR3 reads CAWRTQGYEQYF. As DNA, the CDR3 is TGTGCCTGGAGAACCCAGGGCTACGAGCAGTACTTC.

The CDR3 sequence is CSVVADHTDTQYF. CDR3 DNA sequence: TGCAGCGTTGTGGCGGACCACACAGATACGCAGTATTTT. The chain employs TRBV29-1 and TRBJ2-3; D call uncertain. Germline loops: CDR1 SQVTM, CDR2 ANQGSEA. Trimming removed 4 bases from V and 2 bases from J, with 10 bases in between. This CDR3 spans 13 amino acids.

The count of this clonotype is one. This chain connects TRBV7-9 to TRBJ2-7; no reliable D call. Germline assignment: CDR1 SEHNR and CDR2 FQNEAQ (reference sequence). The CDR3 runs 14 residues. Trimming took 5 bases from V and 2 from J, leaving 13 bases between them. The CDR3 region has the DNA TGTGCCAGCAGCCCCGACGCACGGACCTACGAGCAGTACTTC. Protein product: CASSPDARTYEQYF.

The V and J genes are TRBV29-1 and TRBJ1-2; 7 bases align to TRBD1. The V gene's germline CDR1 is SQVTM and CDR2 ANQGSEA. The length of the CDR3 is 13 residues. V was pared by 6 bases and J by 4 bases, with 8 bases of the junction left unmatched. CDR3 sequence: CSVARDSVYGYTF. CDR3 coding DNA: TGCAGCGTGGCACGGGACAGCGTCTATGGCTACACCTTC.

The chain uses TRBV9 and TRBJ2-5, with 13 bases lining up with TRBD2. With 0 bases clipped from V and 5 bases from J, the junction kept 7 bases outside the gene matches. The CDR3 length is 17 residues. Germline CDR1 SGDLS, CDR2 YYNGEE. As DNA, the CDR3 is TGTGCCAGCAGCGTAGGGGGACTAGCGGGACTTTGGGAGACCCAGTACTTC. It specifies CASSVGGLAGLWETQYF. The full variable domain, its missing parts supplied by reference TRBV9 and TRBJ2-5, is DSGVTQTPKHLITATGQRVTLRCSPRSGDLSVYWYQQSLDQGLQFLIQYYNGEERAKGNILERFSAQQFPDLHSELNLSSLELGDSALYFCASSVGGLAGLWETQYFGPGTRLLVL.